Below are 21 T cell receptor beta chains sequenced from a single sample in a study of blood T cell repertoires in COVID-19. Measured with immunoSEQ multiplex PCR; TCRdb has only the in-frame clones, and not every one. The data hold some 24,000 clones, with 81% observed a single time. The material sequenced was peripheral blood. The receptor source for this set is a man between 65 and 85 years old with acute or convalescent COVID-19.

CDR3: CASTGRGLRAQYF. The CDR3 DNA follows: TGTGCCAGCACCGGCAGGGGGCTTCGCGCCCAGTACTTC. The chain recombines TRBV7-2 with TRBJ2-5; 8 bases are a match to TRBD1. The V segment lost 7 bases and the J segment 9 bases; nucleotides outside the gene matches: 10. The CDR3 is 13 amino acids. Germline assignment: CDR1 SGHTA and CDR2 FQGNSA.

The chain links TRBV30 to TRBJ2-7; D might be TRBD1 (6 bases). This CDR3 region has 12 residues. Trimming cost V 5 bases and J 2 bases, with 10 bases left between them. The germline V gene encodes CDR1 GTSNPN and CDR2 SVGIG (reference sequence). The CDR3 here is CAWGGQPYEQYF. The CDR3 DNA reads as TGTGCCTGGGGTGGACAGCCCTACGAGCAGTACTTC.

This chain links TRBV9 with TRBJ1-1, with a possible D match to TRBD1 (5 bases). This CDR3 has 13 residues. V was clipped by 0 bases and J by 6 bases, with 9 bases between them. The germline gives CDR1 SGDLS, CDR2 YYNGEE. The CDR3 DNA is TGTGCCAGCAGCGTAGTTGGGGGGGCTGAAGCTTTCTTT. Translated: CASSVVGGAEAFF.

This chain joins TRBV6-4 and TRBJ2-1; 9 nucleotides align to TRBD2. The CDR3 is 15 residues long. CDR1 and CDR2 from the germline V gene are MRHNA and SNTAGT. Trimming at V came to 3 bases and at J to 9 bases, leaving 9 bases not matched to a gene. DNA for the CDR3: TGTGCCAGCAGTGAGTCCCTTCTAGCGGGAAGTGAGCAGTTCTTC. Translated, it gives CASSESLLAGSEQFF.

The chain recombines TRBV5-1 with TRBJ2-3, with 13 bases identical to TRBD2. J gave up 0 bases and V 3 bases, and 7 bases lay outside the gene matches. The CDR3 has 18 residues. Germline V gene data show CDR1 as SGHRS and CDR2 as YFSETQ. The CDR3 region is CASSSGLAGVSSTDTQYF. The CDR3 DNA reads TGCGCCAGCAGCTCAGGACTAGCGGGGGTGTCGAGCACAGATACGCAGTATTTT.

The gene calls are TRBV5-4 and TRBJ2-1; 8 bases are shared with TRBD1. CDR1 and CDR2 from the germline V gene are SGHNT and YYREEE (reference sequence). This CDR3 region has 15 residues. V gave up 0 bases and J gave up 5 bases; unmatched junction bases: 4. CDR3 residues: CASSLEDRADNEQFF. The CDR3 DNA sequence: TGTGCCAGCAGCTTGGAGGACAGGGCGGACAATGAGCAGTTCTTC.

The chain is built from TRBV19 and TRBJ2-5; D is perhaps TRBD2 (7 bases). Germline CDR1 reads LNHDA; CDR2 reads SQIVND (reference sequence). Trimming cost V 6 bases and J 5 bases, with 16 bases left between them. The CDR3 is 14 residues long. The CDR3 reads CASRGGGGTETQYF. For the CDR3, the DNA is TGTGCCAGTAGAGGGGGAGGGGGTACGGAGACCCAGTACTTC. The variable domain in full, completed from reference TRBV19 and TRBJ2-5, reads DGGITQSPKYLFRKEGQNVTLSCEQNLNHDAMYWYRQDPGQGLRLIYYSQIVNDFQKGDIAEGYSVSREKKESFPLTVTSAQKNPTAFYLCASRGGGGTETQYFGPGTRLLVL.

CDR3 coding DNA: TGTGCCACCGATGGGCCTACCCTCCACTTT. It translates to CATDGPTLHF. The chain recombines TRBV2 with TRBJ1-6, with no clear D. CDR3 size: 10 residues. Germline loops: CDR1 SNHLY, CDR2 FYNNEI. V shed 10 bases and J shed 14 bases, with 12 bases lying between them.

The chain combines TRBV19 with TRBJ2-7; 8 bases are a match to TRBD2. The V segment lost 4 bases and the J segment 2 bases; nucleotides outside the gene matches: 7. The CDR3 runs to 15 residues. The germline V gene encodes CDR1 LNHDA and CDR2 SQIVND (reference sequence). CDR3 in amino acids: CASSTAPGGTYEQYF. CDR3 nucleotides: TGTGCCAGTAGTACCGCCCCGGGAGGGACCTACGAGCAGTACTTC.

The genes are TRBV6-5 and TRBJ1-3; no clear D. The CDR3 runs to 16 residues. In germline, CDR1 is MNHEY, CDR2 SVGAGI. V was trimmed by 0 bases and J by 2 bases, leaving 11 bases between them. This chain's CDR3 is CASSYSPLTPGNTIYF. For the CDR3, the DNA is TGTGCCAGCAGTTACTCGCCCCTAACCCCTGGAAACACCATATATTTT.

V usage is TRBV7-3 and J usage is TRBJ2-6, with D tentatively TRBD1 (7 bases). The germline CDR1 and CDR2 sequences are SGHTA and FQGTGA. This CDR3 is built from 16 residues. The ends were cut back, 4 bases at V and 2 bases at J, with 12 bases in the middle. The CDR3 sequence is CASSSGGTTGANVLTF. CDR3 DNA: TGTGCCAGCAGCTCAGGGGGGACCACTGGGGCCAACGTCCTGACTTTC.

The chain employs TRBV10-3 and TRBJ1-2; 10 bases align to TRBD1. There are 14 residues in the CDR3. Germline CDR1 reads ENHRY; CDR2 reads SYGVKD. Losses at the gene ends were 6 bases for V and 8 bases for J; bases not matched to a gene: 9. The CDR3: CAISRQGAPRGYTF. The CDR3 DNA follows: TGTGCCATCAGCCGACAGGGGGCGCCCCGGGGCTACACCTTC.

CDR3 sequence reads: CASSLVGLIGGEAFF. CDR3 coding DNA: TGCGCCAGCAGCTTAGTGGGCCTGATAGGGGGCGAAGCTTTCTTT. The rearrangement uses TRBV5-1 and TRBJ1-1; 7 bases are shared with TRBD1. The CDR3 consists of 15 residues. Germline V gene lookup returns CDR1 SGHRS and CDR2 YFSETQ. The V and J ends lost 2 bases and 8 bases, in that order; junction bases with no gene match: 12.

The V and J genes are TRBV7-9 and TRBJ2-5, with 8 positions matching TRBD2. Germline CDR1 reads SEHNR; CDR2 reads FQNEAQ (reference sequence). The length of the CDR3 is 15 residues. V lost 1 base and J lost 1; bases outside the gene matches: 2. The CDR3 DNA sequence: TGTGCCAGCAGCTTAGGTGCGGGGGGCCAAGAGACCCAGTACTTC. It specifies CASSLGAGGQETQYF.

V and J are TRBV12-5 and TRBJ1-5; no clear D. CDR1 and CDR2 from the germline V gene are LGHNT and FRNRAP. Trimming removed 2 bases at V and 2 bases at J, with 13 bases between. The CDR3 extends over 16 amino acids. This chain's CDR3 is CASGLSGNMGNQPQHF. In DNA form, the CDR3 reads TGTGCTAGTGGTTTGTCAGGTAATATGGGCAATCAGCCCCAGCATTTT.

The CDR3 is CASRVGQDSPLHF. Here the CDR3 DNA reads TGTGCCAGCAGAGTAGGACAGGACTCACCCCTCCACTTT. The V call is TRBV6-5, the J call TRBJ1-6; TRBD1 matches at 7 bases. CDR1 and CDR2 (germline): MNHEY, SVGAGI. The ends lost 6 bases at V and 10 bases at J; junction bases unmatched: 6. The CDR3 has 13 residues.

The chain is built from TRBV5-4 and TRBJ2-2; 8 bases line up with TRBD1. The V gene end was trimmed by 0 bases and the J gene end by 4 bases; junction bases not matched to a gene: 5. Germline V lookup: CDR1 SGHNT, CDR2 YYREEE (reference sequence). The CDR3 covers 16 residues. The CDR3 DNA is TGTGCCAGCAGCTTGGGTTCAGGGGGCGTCACCGGGGAGCTGTTTTTT. Residues: CASSLGSGGVTGELFF.

The chain joins TRBV7-2 to TRBJ1-5, with TRBD1 identical over 9 bases. The V segment lost 2 bases and the J segment 6 bases; nucleotides outside the gene matches: 11. Per germline, CDR1 SGHTA and CDR2 FQGNSA. CDR3 size: 17 residues. In DNA, the CDR3 is TGTGCCAGCAGCTTAACCTTTGGGGGACAGGGTCTTCAGCCCCAGCATTTT. Translation: CASSLTFGGQGLQPQHF.

The chain has TRBV29-1 and TRBJ2-2; 10 nucleotides line up with TRBD1. Germline loops: CDR1 SQVTM, CDR2 ANQGSEA. V shed 7 bases, J shed 7 bases, and the junction held 6 bases outside the gene matches. The CDR3 contains 13 residues. CDR3 sequence reads: CSARTGGIGELFF. The DNA of the CDR3 is TGCAGCGCCAGGACAGGGGGTATCGGGGAGCTGTTTTTT.

The V and J genes are TRBV5-1 and TRBJ1-1, with TRBD1 matching over 9 bases. V lost 0 bases to trimming and J lost 10 bases; unmatched junction nucleotides: 4. This CDR3 region has 13 residues. Germline V lookup: CDR1 SGHRS, CDR2 YFSETQ. This CDR3 reads CASSLGDRGTAFF. The CDR3 nucleotides are TGCGCCAGCAGCTTGGGAGACAGGGGGACAGCTTTCTTT.

This chain connects TRBV11-3 to TRBJ1-4, with 11 positions matching TRBD1. Germline assignment: CDR1 SGHNT and CDR2 YENEEA. Unmatched junction bases numbered 14, after V lost 0 bases and J lost 8 bases. The CDR3 totals 19 residues. The CDR3 here is CASSLDQKVRTGGREKLFF. Here the CDR3 DNA reads TGTGCCAGCAGCTTAGATCAAAAGGTGAGGACAGGGGGCAGAGAAAAACTGTTTTTT.